This T cell receptor (beta chain) was found in a study of post-analysis software for immune sequencing data. Whole-study context: Secondary progressive, relapsing-remitting and progressive-relapsing multiple sclerosis were among the included disease courses. Findings of the study overall: Batch-mates among the samples co-clustered strongly by F measure. Controls' normalized Chao1 diversity significantly exceeded that of multiple sclerosis patients. A few TRBV segments (TRBV5-6, TRBV5-1 and TRBV20-1 among them) occurred more frequently in patients than in controls.

This clonotype was found a few times. The antigen is undetermined. Germline CDR1 reads SNHLY; CDR2 reads FYNNEI. V was pared by 5 bases and J by 6 bases, with 24 bases between. The CDR3 runs 17 residues. Unique molecular identifiers were built into the TCR beta cDNA libraries. T cells numbering roughly 0.9 to 10 million yielded cDNA molecules that totaled approximately 500,000. TCRdb used MiXCR to reprocess the PCR reads, holding one entry per CDR3 protein. Among about 760,000 distinct CDR3 sequences listed, 30% were seen once. The receptor was derived from a girl under 18 with multiple sclerosis. This chain joins TRBV2 and TRBJ2-3, with D possibly matching TRBD1 (6 bases). The sample taken for sequencing was blood. The CDR3 loop is CASSPLPGQIPRDTQYF. The CDR3, as DNA: TGTGCCAGCAGTCCCTTGCCGGGACAAATACCGAGGGATACGCAGTATTTT.